The 17 T cell receptor beta chains reported below all come from one sample, sequenced in a study of shared clonotypes between healthy human individuals. Clones were read by immunoSEQ multiplex PCR, and TCRdb kept only the in-frame ones, dropping some. Found here are about 960,000 clones, 76% of them singletons; the top ten hold 1.5%. The sequenced sample consisted of memory CD4+ T cells sorted from blood. Subset specified: CD45RA-negative fraction. The receptor set was obtained from a man between 18 and 35 years old in good health.

This chain uses TRBV19 with TRBJ1-2, with unresolved D. The germline CDR1 and CDR2 sequences are LNHDA and SQIVND (reference sequence). Trimming removed 5 bases at V and 5 bases at J, with 15 bases between. The CDR3 consists of 14 residues. CDR3 sequence reads: CASSGETPPYGYTF. The CDR3 nucleotides read TGTGCCAGTAGTGGTGAAACCCCGCCATATGGCTACACCTTC.

The chain employs TRBV5-1 and TRBJ2-5; tentative D call: TRBD2 (5 bases). Germline lookup yields CDR1 SGHRS and CDR2 YFSETQ. This CDR3 contains 16 residues. Trimming took 0 bases from V and 1 from J, leaving 13 bases between them. The CDR3 loop is CASSLAGVEGQETQYF. For the CDR3, the DNA is TGCGCCAGCAGCTTGGCCGGGGTCGAAGGCCAAGAGACCCAGTACTTC.

This clone has just one count. The V gene is TRBV4-3, the J gene TRBJ2-6; D unclear. The length of the CDR3 is 17 residues. Deletions cut 1 base from V and 12 bases from J, with 22 bases between. Per the germline V gene, CDR1 is LGHNA and CDR2 is YSLEER. The CDR3 loop reads CASSQVVILASAFVLTF. DNA for the CDR3: TGCGCCAGCAGCCAAGTAGTTATCTTGGCCAGCGCGTTCGTCCTGACTTTC.

In its sample, this clone was seen once. A much larger clone sits a single nucleotide away, making a read error possible. This sequence joins TRBV7-8 and TRBJ1-1; the match to TRBD1 covers 8 bases. Germline CDR1 and CDR2: SGHVS and FQNEAQ. This CDR3 is built from 14 residues. J gave up 1 base and V 5 bases, and 3 bases lay outside the gene matches. The CDR3 is CASSEDRANTEAFF. The CDR3 nucleotides are TGTGCCAGCAGCGAGGACAGGGCGAACACTGAAGCTTTCTTT.

This clone was counted between two and nine times. This rearrangement joins TRBV9 to TRBJ2-3; 10 nucleotides agree with TRBD2. CDR1 is SGDLS and CDR2 is YYNGEE in the germline V gene. J lost 7 bases, V lost 3 bases, and 8 bases had no gene match. The CDR3 covers 15 residues. The CDR3 spells CASSASGGAGNTQYF. CDR3 DNA sequence: TGTGCCAGCAGCGCCAGCGGGGGGGCCGGTAATACGCAGTATTTT.

In its sample, this clone was seen once. J is TRBJ1-6 and V is TRBV18, with TRBD1 identical over 9 bases. Losses at the gene ends were 3 bases for V and 6 bases for J; bases not matched to a gene: 3. The CDR3 runs to 15 residues. Germline CDR1 is KGHSH and CDR2 is LQKENI. CDR3: CASSPNRGLNSPLHF. The DNA for the CDR3 is TGTGCCAGCTCACCCAACAGGGGGCTTAATTCACCCCTCCACTTT.

This chain uses TRBV4-3 with TRBJ1-5; no firm D call. The germline CDR1 and CDR2 sequences are LGHNA and YSLEER. Trimming stripped 2 bases from V and 4 bases from J, with 9 bases between. The CDR3 consists of 14 residues. The CDR3 reads CASSQSEGNQPQHF. CDR3 nucleotides: TGCGCCAGCAGCCAATCGGAAGGGAATCAGCCCCAGCATTTT.

The chain carries TRBV27 and TRBJ2-7, with 8 nucleotides matching TRBD1. This CDR3 has 15 residues. Trimming at V came to 5 bases and at J to 3 bases, leaving 9 bases not matched to a gene. From germline, CDR1 is MNHEY and CDR2 SMNVEV (reference sequence). The CDR3 DNA is TGTGCCAGCAGTCCAGACAGGGGCCGTTACTACGAGCAGTACTTC. It encodes CASSPDRGRYYEQYF.

The CDR3: CAWSYPQGRNYGYTF. CDR3 nucleotide sequence: TGTGCCTGGAGTTATCCCCAGGGCCGTAACTATGGCTACACCTTC. The chain carries TRBV30 and TRBJ1-2, with D possibly being TRBD1 (5 bases). The CDR3 has 15 residues. Trimming took off 2 bases at V and 1 base at J, with 14 bases between the two ends. The germline V gene encodes CDR1 GTSNPN and CDR2 SVGIG (reference sequence).

The V gene is TRBV28, the J gene TRBJ2-7; TRBD1 matches at 10 bases. V was pared by 3 bases and J by 5 bases, with 4 bases of the junction left unmatched. CDR3 length equals 14 residues. CDR1 MDHEN and CDR2 SYDVKM come from the germline V gene. The CDR3 nucleotides read TGTGCCAGCAGTTTGGGACAGGGGATCCACGAGCAGTACTTC. Translation gives CASSLGQGIHEQYF.

This clone was recorded once. This chain joins TRBV4-1 and TRBJ2-4; D gene uncertain. CDR1 is MGHRA and CDR2 is YSYEKL in the germline V gene. The CDR3 runs to 13 residues. Trimming cost V 4 bases and J 4 bases, with 8 bases left between them. CDR3 sequence reads: CASSLGLKNIQYF. CDR3 coding DNA: TGCGCCAGCAGCCTTGGATTAAAAAACATTCAGTACTTC.

The chain joins TRBV10-3 to TRBJ1-2, with D possibly TRBD1 on 6 matching bases. The CDR3 totals 16 residues. Germline CDR1 ENHRY, CDR2 SYGVKD. Trimming took 0 bases from V and 4 from J, leaving 15 bases between them. The CDR3, as DNA: TGTGCCATCAGTGAGTCCTCAGGGGATAGCGGCTATGGCTACACCTTC. Amino acid sequence: CAISESSGDSGYGYTF.

Turning to this clone: Other DNA variants within this sample encode the same CDR3. CDR3 amino acids: CASSLGNEQFF. CDR3 DNA sequence: TGTGCCAGCAGCCTAGGCAATGAGCAGTTCTTC. The rearrangement uses TRBV7-3 and TRBJ2-1, with D hard to call. The CDR3 consists of 11 residues. The V end lost 5 bases, the J end lost 6 bases, and 5 bases lay between the germline ends. CDR1 and CDR2 (germline): SGHTA, FQGTGA.

The rearrangement links TRBV25-1 to TRBJ2-2; 7 bases align to TRBD1. Germline CDR1 is MGHDK and CDR2 is SYGVNS. Trimming removed 4 bases from V and 1 base from J; junction bases left unmatched: 6. The CDR3 runs to 16 residues. This chain's CDR3 is CASSVHRGQNTGELFF. As DNA, the CDR3 is TGTGCCAGCAGTGTCCACAGGGGACAGAACACCGGGGAGCTGTTTTTT. Filled out from reference TRBV25-1 and TRBJ2-2, the complete variable domain reads EADIYQTPRYLVIGTGKKITLECSQTMGHDKMYWYQQDPGMELHLIHYSYGVNSTEKGDLSSESTVSRIRTEHFPLTLESARPSHTSQYLCASSVHRGQNTGELFFGEGSRLTVL.

The chain links TRBV29-1 to TRBJ2-3; 10 positions match TRBD1. The CDR3 totals 17 residues. CDR1 is SQVTM, CDR2 ANQGSEA, per germline. Trimming took 7 bases from V and 0 from J; bases not matched to a gene: 13. The CDR3 DNA reads TGCAGCGCCAACCCCGGGACAGGGGCGGTTAGCACAGATACGCAGTATTTT. It translates to CSANPGTGAVSTDTQYF.

The rearrangement links TRBV6-1 to TRBJ2-3, with D possibly being TRBD1 or TRBD2 (5 bases each). Germline V gene lookup returns CDR1 MNHNS and CDR2 SASEGT. The V end was cut by 5 bases, the J end by 2 bases, with 14 bases between. CDR3 length: 15 amino acids. Written as DNA, the CDR3 is TGTGCCAGCAGTAACCGGGACCAATACACAGATACGCAGTATTTT. It specifies CASSNRDQYTDTQYF.

The chain is built from TRBV2 and TRBJ2-7; possibly TRBD1 for D (6 bases). Trimming shortened V by 6 bases and J by 6 bases, and 15 bases separated the two germline ends. This CDR3 region has 13 residues. Germline CDR1 is SNHLY and CDR2 is FYNNEI. CDR3: CASSSKNRAEQYF. CDR3 DNA: TGTGCCAGCAGCTCTAAGAACAGGGCCGAGCAGTACTTC.